This TCR beta chain was sequenced in a study of tumor and adjacent non-tumor tissue in lung cancer. Study in general: There were 12 adenocarcinoma, a couple of squamous cell carcinoma and 1 small cell lung cancer cases. Aged roughly 31 to 76 years, patients included nine to ten men and a handful of women with stage I to III disease.

This sample's RNA came from whole unsorted tissue. The normal lung tissue was taken more than 3 cm from the tumor edge. Three rounds of nested PCR, following a modified ARM-PCR protocol, produced the TCRbeta library. TCRdb re-called the multiplex PCR reads through MiXCR, storing one row per CDR3 protein. The table records about 86,000 distinct CDR3 sequences, 76% of them present only once. This clonotype was seen many times. The source of this sequence is a woman aged 45-59 years with non-small cell lung cancer. Sequencing was carried out using distant non-tumor lung tissue.

The CDR3 spells CSARNNEQFF. The DNA for the CDR3 is TGCAGTGCTAGAAACAATGAGCAGTTCTTC. The V and J genes are TRBV20-1 and TRBJ2-1, with D hard to call. This CDR3 has 10 amino acids. The V and J ends lost 2 bases and 5 bases respectively, with 1 base between them. The germline gives CDR1 DFQATT, CDR2 SNEGSKA (reference sequence).